This TCR beta chain was observed in a study of OX40 agonist ivuxolimab in advanced cancers. Study details: Every 2 weeks, patients got intravenous ivuxolimab at one of six dose levels (0.01-10 mg/kg). Allowance was made for prior anti-PD-1, anti-PD-L1 or anti-CTLA-4 therapy, and about 40% had some.

CDR1 and CDR2 from the germline V gene are KGHSH and LQKENI. This CDR3 spans 12 amino acids. Trimming stripped 3 bases from V and 5 bases from J, with 8 bases between. A history of autoimmune disease or systemic immunosuppression excluded patients. Data came from immunoSEQ multiplex PCR; TCRdb stores just in-frame clones and leaves some out. Of about 58,000 clones listed, 85% to 90% are singletons. This specimen was CD4+ or CD8+ T cells sorted from blood, taken in a trial of the OX40 agonist ivuxolimab. The V and J genes are TRBV18 and TRBJ2-7; TRBD2 might be the D (5 bases). The TCR sequence derives from an adult with an advanced solid tumor such as melanoma, head and neck, liver or kidney cancer. The DNA of the CDR3 is TGTGCCAGCTCACCCGCCGGGGACGAGCAGTACTTC. Encoded protein: CASSPAGDEQYF.